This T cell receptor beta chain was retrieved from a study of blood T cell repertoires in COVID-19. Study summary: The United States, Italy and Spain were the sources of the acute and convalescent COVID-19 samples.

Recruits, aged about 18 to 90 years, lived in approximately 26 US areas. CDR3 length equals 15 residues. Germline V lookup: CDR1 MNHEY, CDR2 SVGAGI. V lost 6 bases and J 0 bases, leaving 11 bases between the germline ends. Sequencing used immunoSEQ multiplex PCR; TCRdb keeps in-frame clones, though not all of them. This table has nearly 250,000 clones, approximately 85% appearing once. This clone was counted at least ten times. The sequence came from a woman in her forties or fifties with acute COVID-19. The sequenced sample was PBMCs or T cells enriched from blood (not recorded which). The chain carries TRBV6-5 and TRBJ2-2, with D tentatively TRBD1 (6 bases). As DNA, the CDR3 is TGTGCCAGCAGGACAGGCCTATCGAACACCGGGGAGCTGTTTTTT. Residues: CASRTGLSNTGELFF.